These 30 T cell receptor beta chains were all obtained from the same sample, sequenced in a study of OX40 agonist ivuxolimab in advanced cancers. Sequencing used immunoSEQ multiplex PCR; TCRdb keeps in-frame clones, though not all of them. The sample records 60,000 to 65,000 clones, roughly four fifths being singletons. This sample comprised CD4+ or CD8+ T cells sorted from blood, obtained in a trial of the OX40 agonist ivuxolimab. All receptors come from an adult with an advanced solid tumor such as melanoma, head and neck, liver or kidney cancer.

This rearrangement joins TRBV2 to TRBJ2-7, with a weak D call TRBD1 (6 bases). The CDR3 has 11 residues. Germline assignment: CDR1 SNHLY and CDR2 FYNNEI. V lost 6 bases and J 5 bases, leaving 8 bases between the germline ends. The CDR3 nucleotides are TGTGCCAGCAGCCAGGGGCACGAGCAGTACTTC. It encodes CASSQGHEQYF.

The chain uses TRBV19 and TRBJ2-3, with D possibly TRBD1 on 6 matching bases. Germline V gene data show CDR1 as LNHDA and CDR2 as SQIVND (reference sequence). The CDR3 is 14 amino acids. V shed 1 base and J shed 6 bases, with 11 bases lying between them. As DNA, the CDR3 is TGTGCCAGTAGTATAGGCAGGGGAGCCGATACGCAGTATTTT. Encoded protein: CASSIGRGADTQYF.

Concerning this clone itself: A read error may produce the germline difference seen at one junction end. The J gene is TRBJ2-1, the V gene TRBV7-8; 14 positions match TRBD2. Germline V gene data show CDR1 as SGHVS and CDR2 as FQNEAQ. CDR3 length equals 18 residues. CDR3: CASSVAVLGLAGANEQFF. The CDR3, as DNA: TGTGCCAGCAGCGTAGCTGTTCTGGGACTAGCGGGGGCCAATGAGCAGTTCTTC.

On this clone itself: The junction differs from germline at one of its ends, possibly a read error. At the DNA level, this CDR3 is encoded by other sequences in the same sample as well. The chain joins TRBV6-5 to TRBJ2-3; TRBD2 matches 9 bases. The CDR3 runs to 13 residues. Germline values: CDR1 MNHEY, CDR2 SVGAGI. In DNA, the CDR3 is TGCGCCAGCAGCCCTAGCGGGGTCAGGACGCAGTATTTT. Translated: CASSPSGVRTQYF.

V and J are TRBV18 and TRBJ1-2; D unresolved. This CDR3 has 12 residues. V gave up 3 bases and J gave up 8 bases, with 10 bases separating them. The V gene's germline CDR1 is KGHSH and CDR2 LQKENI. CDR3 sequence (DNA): TGTGCCAGCTCACCTCCTCTAGGGGGCTACACCTTC. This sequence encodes CASSPPLGGYTF.

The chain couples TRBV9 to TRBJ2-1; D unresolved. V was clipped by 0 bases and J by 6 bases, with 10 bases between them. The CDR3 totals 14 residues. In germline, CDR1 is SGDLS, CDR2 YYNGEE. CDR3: CASSVEWPFNEQFF. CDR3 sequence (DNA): TGTGCCAGCAGCGTAGAGTGGCCATTCAATGAGCAGTTCTTC.

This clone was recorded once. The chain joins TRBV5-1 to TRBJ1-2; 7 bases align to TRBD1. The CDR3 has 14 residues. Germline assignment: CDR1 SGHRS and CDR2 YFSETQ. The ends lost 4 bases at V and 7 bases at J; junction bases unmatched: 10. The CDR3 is CASSPDREIRGYTF. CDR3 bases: TGCGCCAGCAGCCCCGACAGGGAAATCCGTGGCTACACCTTC.

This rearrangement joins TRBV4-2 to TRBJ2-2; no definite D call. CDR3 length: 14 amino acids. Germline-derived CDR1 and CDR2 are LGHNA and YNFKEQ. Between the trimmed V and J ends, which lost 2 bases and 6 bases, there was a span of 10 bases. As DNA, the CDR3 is TGTGCCAGCAGCCAAAGATTGTCCCCCGGGGAGCTGTTTTTT. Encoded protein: CASSQRLSPGELFF.

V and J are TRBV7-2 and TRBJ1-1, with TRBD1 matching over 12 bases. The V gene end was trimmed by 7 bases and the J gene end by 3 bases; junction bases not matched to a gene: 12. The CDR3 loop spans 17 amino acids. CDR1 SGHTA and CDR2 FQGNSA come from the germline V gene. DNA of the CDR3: TGTGCCAGCACCCCGGGGGACAGGGGGCTTTTTGACACTGAAGCTTTCTTT. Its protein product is CASTPGDRGLFDTEAFF. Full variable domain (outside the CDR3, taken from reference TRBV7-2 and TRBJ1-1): GAGVSQSPSNKVTEKGKDVELRCDPISGHTALYWYRQSLGQGLEFLIYFQGNSAPDKSGLPSDRFSAERTGGSVSTLTIQRTQQEDSAVYLCASTPGDRGLFDTEAFFGQGTRLTVV.

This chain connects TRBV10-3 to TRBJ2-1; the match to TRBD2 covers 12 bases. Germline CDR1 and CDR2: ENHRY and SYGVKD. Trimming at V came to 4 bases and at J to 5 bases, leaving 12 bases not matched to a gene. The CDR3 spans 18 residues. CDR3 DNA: TGTGCCATCAGTGTCCGGGACCAGGGACTAGCGGGCCACAATGAGCAGTTCTTC. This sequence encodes CAISVRDQGLAGHNEQFF.

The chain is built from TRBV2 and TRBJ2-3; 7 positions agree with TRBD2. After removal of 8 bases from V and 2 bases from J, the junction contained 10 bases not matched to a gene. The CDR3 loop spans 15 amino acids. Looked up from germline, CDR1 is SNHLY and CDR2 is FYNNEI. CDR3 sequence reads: CASGRAGDFTDTQYF. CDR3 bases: TGTGCCAGCGGAAGGGCGGGGGATTTCACAGATACGCAGTATTTT.

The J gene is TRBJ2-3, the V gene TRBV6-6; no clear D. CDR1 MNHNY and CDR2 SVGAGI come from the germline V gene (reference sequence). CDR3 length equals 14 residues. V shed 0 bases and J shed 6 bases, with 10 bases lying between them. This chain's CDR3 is CASSYSVTSDTQYF. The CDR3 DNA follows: TGTGCCAGCAGTTACTCGGTGACGTCGGATACGCAGTATTTT.

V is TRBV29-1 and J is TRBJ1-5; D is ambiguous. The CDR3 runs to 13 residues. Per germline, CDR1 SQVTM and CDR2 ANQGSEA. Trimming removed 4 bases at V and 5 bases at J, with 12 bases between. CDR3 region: CSVGSGSHQPQHF. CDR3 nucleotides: TGCAGCGTTGGTTCCGGGAGCCATCAGCCCCAGCATTTT.

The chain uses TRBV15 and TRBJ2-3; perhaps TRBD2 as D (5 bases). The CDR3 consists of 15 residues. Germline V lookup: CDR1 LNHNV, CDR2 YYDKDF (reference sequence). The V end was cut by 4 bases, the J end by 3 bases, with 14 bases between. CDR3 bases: TGTGCCACCAGCATCTTGAGGGCCGTGACAGATACGCAGTATTTT. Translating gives CATSILRAVTDTQYF. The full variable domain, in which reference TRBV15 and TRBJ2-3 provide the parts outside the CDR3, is DAMVIQNPRYQVTQFGKPVTLSCSQTLNHNVMYWYQQKSSQAPKLLFHYYDKDFNNEADTPDNFQSRRPNTSFCFLDIRSPGLGDTAMYLCATSILRAVTDTQYFGPGTRLTVL.

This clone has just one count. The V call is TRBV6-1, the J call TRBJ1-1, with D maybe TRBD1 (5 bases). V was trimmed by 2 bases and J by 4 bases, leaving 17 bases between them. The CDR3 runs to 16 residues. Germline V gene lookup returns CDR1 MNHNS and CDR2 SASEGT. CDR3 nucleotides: TGTGCCAGCAGTGAACCCTTGACAGCCCCGGTCACTGAAGCTTTCTTT. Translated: CASSEPLTAPVTEAFF.

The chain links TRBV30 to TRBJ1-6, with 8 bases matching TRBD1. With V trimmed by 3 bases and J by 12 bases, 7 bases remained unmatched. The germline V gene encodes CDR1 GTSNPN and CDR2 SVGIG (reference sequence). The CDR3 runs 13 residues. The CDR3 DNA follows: TGTGCCTGGAGGGAGGACAGGGAAAAACCCCTCCACTTT. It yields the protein CAWREDREKPLHF.

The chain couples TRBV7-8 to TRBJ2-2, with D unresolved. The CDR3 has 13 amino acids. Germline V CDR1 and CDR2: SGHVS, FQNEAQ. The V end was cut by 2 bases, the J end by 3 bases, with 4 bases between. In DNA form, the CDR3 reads TGTGCCAGCAGCTTACCAGACACCGGGGAGCTGTTTTTT. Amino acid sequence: CASSLPDTGELFF.

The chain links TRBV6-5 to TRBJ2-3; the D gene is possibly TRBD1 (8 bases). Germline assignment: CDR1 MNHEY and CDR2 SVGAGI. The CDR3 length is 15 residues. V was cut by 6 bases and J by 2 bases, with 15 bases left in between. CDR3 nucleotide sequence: TGTGCCAGCAGCCAGGGGGCGGGAGTCACAGATACGCAGTATTTT. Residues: CASSQGAGVTDTQYF.

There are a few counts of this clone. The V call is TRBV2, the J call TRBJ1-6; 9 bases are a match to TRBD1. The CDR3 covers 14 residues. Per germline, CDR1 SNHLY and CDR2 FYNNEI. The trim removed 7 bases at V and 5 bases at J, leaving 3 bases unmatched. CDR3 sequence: CASNGQGNNSPLHF. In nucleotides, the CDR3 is TGTGCCAGCAACGGACAGGGGAATAATTCACCCCTCCACTTT. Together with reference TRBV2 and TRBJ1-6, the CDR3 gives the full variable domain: EPEVTQTPSHQVTQMGQEVILRCVPISNHLYFYWYRQILGQKVEFLVSFYNNEISEKSEIFDDQFSVERPDGSNFTLKIRSTKLEDSAMYFCASNGQGNNSPLHFGNGTRLTVT.

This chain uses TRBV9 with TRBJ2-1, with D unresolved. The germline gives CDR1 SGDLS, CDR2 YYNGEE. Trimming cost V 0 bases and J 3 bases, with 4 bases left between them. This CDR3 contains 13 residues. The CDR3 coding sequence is TGTGCCAGCAGCGTAGCTCTCTACAATGAGCAGTTCTTC. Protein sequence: CASSVALYNEQFF.

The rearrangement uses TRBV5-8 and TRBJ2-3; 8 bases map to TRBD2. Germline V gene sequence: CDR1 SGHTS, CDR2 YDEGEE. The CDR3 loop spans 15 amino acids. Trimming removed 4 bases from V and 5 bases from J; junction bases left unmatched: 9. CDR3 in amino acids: CASSLSSGGGDTQYF. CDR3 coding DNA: TGTGCCAGCAGCCTGTCGTCGGGAGGGGGAGATACGCAGTATTTT.

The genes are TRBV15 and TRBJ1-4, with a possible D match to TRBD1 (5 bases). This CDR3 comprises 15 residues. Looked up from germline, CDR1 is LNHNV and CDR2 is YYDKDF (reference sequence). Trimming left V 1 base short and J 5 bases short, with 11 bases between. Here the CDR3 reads CATSRVSGVNEKLFF. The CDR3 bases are TGTGCCACCAGCAGAGTGTCGGGGGTGAATGAAAAACTGTTTTTT.

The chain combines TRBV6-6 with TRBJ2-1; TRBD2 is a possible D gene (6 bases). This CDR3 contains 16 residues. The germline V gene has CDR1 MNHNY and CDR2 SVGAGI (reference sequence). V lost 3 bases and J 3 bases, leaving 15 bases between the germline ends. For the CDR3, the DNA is TGTGCCAGCAGTTATCATGCCGGGACTGGCTACAATGAGCAGTTCTTC. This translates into CASSYHAGTGYNEQFF.

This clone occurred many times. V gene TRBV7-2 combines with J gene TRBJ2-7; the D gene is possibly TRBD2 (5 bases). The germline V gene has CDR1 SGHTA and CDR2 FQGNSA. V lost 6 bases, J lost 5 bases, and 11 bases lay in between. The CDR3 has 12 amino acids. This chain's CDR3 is CASSPLGNEQYF. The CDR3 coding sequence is TGTGCCAGCAGTCCACTAGGTAACGAGCAGTACTTC. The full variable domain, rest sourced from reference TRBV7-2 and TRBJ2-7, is GAGVSQSPSNKVTEKGKDVELRCDPISGHTALYWYRQSLGQGLEFLIYFQGNSAPDKSGLPSDRFSAERTGGSVSTLTIQRTQQEDSAVYLCASSPLGNEQYFGPGTRLTVT.

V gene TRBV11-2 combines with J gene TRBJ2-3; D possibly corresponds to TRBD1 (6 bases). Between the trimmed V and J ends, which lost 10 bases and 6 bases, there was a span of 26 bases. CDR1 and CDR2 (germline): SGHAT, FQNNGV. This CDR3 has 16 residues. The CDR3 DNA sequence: TGTGCCACCTCCACCCTATGGGGGCAGGAGCAGGATACGCAGTATTTT. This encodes CATSTLWGQEQDTQYF. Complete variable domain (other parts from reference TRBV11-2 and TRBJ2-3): EAGVAQSPRYKIIEKRQSVAFWCNPISGHATLYWYQQILGQGPKLLIQFQNNGVVDDSQLPKDRFSAERLKGVDSTLKIQPAKLEDSAVYLCATSTLWGQEQDTQYFGPGTRLTVL.

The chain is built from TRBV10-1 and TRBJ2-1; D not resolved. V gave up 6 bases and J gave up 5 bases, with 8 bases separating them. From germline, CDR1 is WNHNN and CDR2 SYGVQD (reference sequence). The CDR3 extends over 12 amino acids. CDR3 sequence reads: CASSRANNEQFF. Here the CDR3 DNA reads TGCGCCAGCAGCCGGGCCAACAATGAGCAGTTCTTC.

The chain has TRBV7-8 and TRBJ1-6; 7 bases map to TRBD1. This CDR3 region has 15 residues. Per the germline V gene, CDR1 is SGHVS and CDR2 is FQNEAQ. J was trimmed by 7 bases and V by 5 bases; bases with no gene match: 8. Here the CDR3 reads CASSPSTGSNSPLHF. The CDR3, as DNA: TGTGCCAGCAGCCCCTCGACAGGGTCCAATTCACCCCTCCACTTT.

CDR3 DNA: TGCAGTGCTAGAGTCCCTAGCGGGCAGTTCTTC. Protein sequence: CSARVPSGQFF. This sequence joins TRBV20-1 and TRBJ2-1; 7 bases are a match to TRBD2. Germline CDR1 is DFQATT and CDR2 is SNEGSKA (reference sequence). CDR3 size: 11 residues. J was trimmed by 12 bases and V by 1 base; bases with no gene match: 3.

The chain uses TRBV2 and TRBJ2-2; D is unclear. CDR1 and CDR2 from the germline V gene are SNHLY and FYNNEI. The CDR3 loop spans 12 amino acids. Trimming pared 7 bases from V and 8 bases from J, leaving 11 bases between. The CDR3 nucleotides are TGTGCCAGCACTAGGAATTTAGGGGAGCTGTTTTTT. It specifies CASTRNLGELFF.

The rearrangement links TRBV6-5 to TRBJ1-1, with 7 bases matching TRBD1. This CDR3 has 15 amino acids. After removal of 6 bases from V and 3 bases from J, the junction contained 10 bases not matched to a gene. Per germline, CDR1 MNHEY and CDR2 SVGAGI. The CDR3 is CASSPDRALYTEAFF. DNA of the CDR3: TGTGCCAGCAGCCCCGACAGGGCTCTTTACACTGAAGCTTTCTTT.